This entry concerns a single T cell receptor beta chain. TCRdb ran MiXCR on the 5' RACE reads and lists one entry per CDR3 protein. This table holds 1.5 million or so distinct CDR3 sequences, around a third found once. Per germline, CDR1 SNHLY and CDR2 FYNNEI. V lost 7 bases to trimming and J lost 0 bases, with 10 bases between them. The CDR3 spans 14 residues. This sample stems from a study of identical twins. The V and J genes are TRBV2 and TRBJ1-5; weak D call: TRBD1 (5 bases). What was sequenced was cord blood. The source is a newborn girl in good health. CDR3 residues: CASKERGSNQPQHF. The CDR3 DNA reads TGTGCCAGCAAGGAGAGGGGTAGCAATCAGCCCCAGCATTTT.